This T cell receptor beta chain stems from a study of T-cell reconstitution after alpha-beta-depleted transplantation in children. A library of TCRbeta sequences, prepared with unique molecular identifiers, was generated. Via MiXCR, TCRdb re-called the PCR reads, giving one row per CDR3 protein. The sample records 300,000 or so distinct CDR3 sequences, around 25% being singletons. This clonotype occurred a few times. V was clipped by 3 bases and J by 0 bases; unmatched bases: 4. This CDR3 has 17 residues. Germline CDR1 and CDR2: ENHRY and SYGVKD. This receptor was taken from a male patient between 10 and 17 years old who had a stem cell transplant for acute lymphoblastic leukemia, so the T cells may come from the graft donor. V is TRBV10-3 and J is TRBJ2-4; the match to TRBD2 covers 11 bases. Sample: PBMCs, mostly from graft donor cells, taken 180 days after TCRalphabeta/CD19-depleted stem cell transplant. DNA of the CDR3: TGTGCCATCAGTGAAACTAGCGGGAGCTTAGCCAAAAACATTCAGTACTTC. Translation: CAISETSGSLAKNIQYF.